These 20 T cell receptor beta chains share one sample of origin, sequenced in a study of OX40 agonist ivuxolimab in advanced cancers. This table comes from immunoSEQ multiplex PCR, and its TCRdb copy is limited to in-frame clones, with some not included. The sample has 86,000 or so clones, 85% to 95% seen once; the top ten hold approximately 2.9%. The source material was CD4+ or CD8+ T cells sorted from blood, sampled in a trial of the OX40 agonist ivuxolimab. Receptor source: an adult with an advanced solid tumor such as melanoma, head and neck, liver or kidney cancer.

This clone was seen a single time. The chain is built from TRBV6-6 and TRBJ2-7; 8 bases line up with TRBD1. CDR1 is MNHNY and CDR2 is SVGAGI in the germline V gene (reference sequence). This CDR3 is 12 amino acids long. The V gene end was trimmed by 4 bases and the J gene end by 4 bases; junction bases not matched to a gene: 0. The CDR3 DNA follows: TGTGCCAGCAGTTGGACAGGGTACGAGCAGTACTTC. Its protein product is CASSWTGYEQYF.

The rearrangement joins TRBV5-4 to TRBJ2-4; the D is unclear. The ends were cut back, 7 bases at V and 1 base at J, with 6 bases in the middle. The CDR3 length is 12 residues. Germline V CDR1 and CDR2: SGHNT, YYREEE (reference sequence). DNA for the CDR3: TGTGCCAGCGGCGTGGCCAAAAACATTCAGTACTTC. Translating gives CASGVAKNIQYF.

V gene TRBV6-6 combines with J gene TRBJ1-2; D uncertain. V lost 5 bases and J 3 bases, leaving 13 bases between the germline ends. Germline CDR1 is MNHNY and CDR2 is SVGAGI (reference sequence). The CDR3 is made up of 14 amino acids. CDR3 in amino acids: CASSPITPYYGYTF. The CDR3 DNA reads TGTGCCAGCAGTCCGATCACACCTTACTATGGCTACACCTTC.

The genes are TRBV5-4 and TRBJ1-5; perhaps TRBD1 as D (5 bases). The length of the CDR3 is 16 residues. Germline-derived CDR1 and CDR2 are SGHNT and YYREEE (reference sequence). Trimming took 3 bases from V and 0 from J, leaving 13 bases between them. In nucleotides, the CDR3 is TGTGCCAGCAGCTCTGACGGGGGGAATAGCAATCAGCCCCAGCATTTT. Translating it yields CASSSDGGNSNQPQHF.

The CDR3 is CASSRPGQGFVAGNTIYF. In DNA form, the CDR3 reads TGTGCCAGCAGCCGTCCGGGACAGGGTTTTGTCGCTGGAAACACCATATATTTT. This chain links TRBV7-8 with TRBJ1-3; TRBD1 aligns across 9 bases. V lost 5 bases and J lost 2; bases outside the gene matches: 13. Per the germline V gene, CDR1 is SGHVS and CDR2 is FQNEAQ. The CDR3 totals 18 residues.

V and J are TRBV27 and TRBJ1-2, with TRBD1 identical over 9 bases. CDR3 length: 13 amino acids. Germline CDR1 reads MNHEY; CDR2 reads SMNVEV (reference sequence). Trimming removed 9 bases from V and 0 bases from J; junction bases left unmatched: 2. CDR3 sequence reads: CASRTGANYGYTF. The CDR3 bases are TGTGCCAGTCGGACAGGGGCTAACTATGGCTACACCTTC.

The chain carries TRBV15 and TRBJ2-7, with D possibly matching TRBD2 (6 bases). The CDR3 sequence is 15 residues long. Germline V gives CDR1 LNHNV, CDR2 YYDKDF (reference sequence). Trimming removed 2 bases at V and 5 bases at J, with 16 bases between. Written as DNA, the CDR3 is TGTGCCACCAGCAGAACTGGCGAACCGGGGGACGAGCAGTACTTC. Translated: CATSRTGEPGDEQYF.

The CDR3 sequence: CASSLVGGVGTEAFF. The CDR3 nucleotides are TGTGCCAGCAGCTTAGTCGGCGGGGTTGGAACTGAAGCTTTCTTT. The V and J genes are TRBV7-2 and TRBJ1-1; the D is unclear. Trimming shortened V by 1 base and J by 5 bases, and 14 bases separated the two germline ends. This CDR3 is 15 amino acids long. CDR1 SGHTA and CDR2 FQGNSA come from the germline V gene.

V gene TRBV19 combines with J gene TRBJ2-3; D possibly matches TRBD1 or TRBD2 (6 bases each). The CDR3 totals 16 residues. V was shortened by 4 bases and J by 4 bases, with 18 bases between the two germline ends. Germline values: CDR1 LNHDA, CDR2 SQIVND (reference sequence). This chain's CDR3 is CASSTRWGATADTQYF. The CDR3 bases are TGTGCCAGTAGTACCCGATGGGGGGCGACGGCAGATACGCAGTATTTT.

This clone was detected only once. The V gene is TRBV30, the J gene TRBJ1-1; TRBD1 matches at 7 bases. The CDR3 consists of 16 residues. The ends lost 5 bases at V and 0 bases at J; junction bases unmatched: 12. Germline V gene sequence: CDR1 GTSNPN, CDR2 SVGIG (reference sequence). The CDR3 coding sequence is TGTGCCTGGGGCCTAGGGACAGCGGGGATGAACACTGAAGCTTTCTTT. Translating it yields CAWGLGTAGMNTEAFF.

The V and J genes are TRBV5-1 and TRBJ2-5, with D hard to call. V lost 5 bases, J lost 5 bases, and 10 bases lay in between. Germline V gene sequence: CDR1 SGHRS, CDR2 YFSETQ. This CDR3 has 12 residues. Here the CDR3 reads CASSILWETQYF. The DNA of the CDR3 is TGCGCCAGCAGTATACTGTGGGAGACCCAGTACTTC.

CDR3 loop: CAISDRLNTEAFF. CDR3 nucleotides: TGTGCCATCAGTGACAGGCTGAACACTGAAGCTTTCTTT. The chain couples TRBV10-3 to TRBJ1-1; D is uncertain. The V gene's germline CDR1 is ENHRY and CDR2 SYGVKD. The length of the CDR3 is 13 residues. The V gene lost 3 bases and the J gene lost 0 bases, with 5 bases spanning the gap.

The genes are TRBV29-1 and TRBJ1-2; D is uncertain. Germline V CDR1 and CDR2: SQVTM, ANQGSEA. The CDR3 sequence is 11 residues long. Trimming removed 2 bases at V and 5 bases at J, with 6 bases between. CDR3 amino acids: CSVESNYGYTF. Here the CDR3 DNA reads TGCAGCGTTGAAAGCAATTATGGCTACACCTTC.

The rearrangement uses TRBV27 and TRBJ1-2; D remains unclear. The V end lost 4 bases, the J end lost 5 bases, and 11 bases lay between the germline ends. The CDR3 totals 13 residues. CDR1 and CDR2 from the germline V gene are MNHEY and SMNVEV (reference sequence). CDR3 coding DNA: TGTGCCAGCAGTTCCGCGATCGGGTATGGCTACACCTTC. This gives the protein CASSSAIGYGYTF.

This clone was recorded once. The rearrangement joins TRBV18 to TRBJ2-5; D remains unclear. Trimming took 0 bases from V and 4 from J, leaving 6 bases between them. Germline loops: CDR1 KGHSH, CDR2 LQKENI. The CDR3 consists of 13 residues. CDR3 bases: TGTGCCAGCTCACCACCTAGCACAGAGACCCAGTACTTC. Its protein product is CASSPPSTETQYF.

V and J are TRBV6-4 and TRBJ1-2, with D tentatively TRBD1 (5 bases). The CDR3 runs 13 residues. V lost 2 bases and J lost 8, with 12 bases in between. Per the germline V gene, CDR1 is MRHNA and CDR2 is SNTAGT. The CDR3 reads CASSDAWGVGYTF. CDR3 nucleotide sequence: TGTGCCAGCAGTGACGCTTGGGGGGTCGGCTACACCTTC.

To note about this clone: The sample carries other DNA sequences with the same CDR3. The genes are TRBV10-3 and TRBJ1-1; no clear D. This CDR3 spans 16 amino acids. Germline lookup yields CDR1 ENHRY and CDR2 SYGVKD. V dropped 1 base and J dropped 1 base, with 13 bases sitting between them. CDR3: CAISEYGPHENTEAFF. The DNA of the CDR3 is TGTGCCATCAGTGAGTACGGACCCCACGAGAACACTGAAGCTTTCTTT.

The rearrangement uses TRBV5-1 and TRBJ2-2; 7 bases match TRBD1. Trimming took 4 bases from V and 4 from J; bases not matched to a gene: 4. CDR3 length equals 14 residues. CDR1 is SGHRS, CDR2 YFSETQ, per germline. CDR3 sequence: CASSTRTGTGELFF. CDR3 sequence (DNA): TGCGCCAGCAGCACAAGGACAGGCACCGGGGAGCTGTTTTTT.

The V and J genes are TRBV5-1 and TRBJ1-1, with unresolved D. Per the germline V gene, CDR1 is SGHRS and CDR2 is YFSETQ. The germline V and J ends were trimmed by 5 bases and 6 bases, with 20 bases remaining between them. CDR3 length: 15 residues. In nucleotides, the CDR3 is TGCGCCAGCAGGACCGGCGGGGTGTATTCCCCTGAAGCTTTCTTT. Translation: CASRTGGVYSPEAFF. The full variable domain, its missing parts supplied by reference TRBV5-1 and TRBJ1-1, is KAGVTQTPRYLIKTRGQQVTLSCSPISGHRSVSWYQQTPGQGLQFLFEYFSETQRNKGNFPGRFSGRQFSNSRSEMNVSTLELGDSALYLCASRTGGVYSPEAFFGQGTRLTVV.

The chain combines TRBV7-6 with TRBJ2-2; 8 nucleotides line up with TRBD2. J lost 5 bases, V lost 4 bases, and 6 bases had no gene match. This CDR3 is 15 amino acids long. Looked up from germline, CDR1 is SGHVS and CDR2 is FNYEAQ. The CDR3 loop is CASSSFSGATGELFF. The CDR3 DNA sequence: TGTGCCAGCAGCTCATTTAGCGGGGCTACCGGGGAGCTGTTTTTT.